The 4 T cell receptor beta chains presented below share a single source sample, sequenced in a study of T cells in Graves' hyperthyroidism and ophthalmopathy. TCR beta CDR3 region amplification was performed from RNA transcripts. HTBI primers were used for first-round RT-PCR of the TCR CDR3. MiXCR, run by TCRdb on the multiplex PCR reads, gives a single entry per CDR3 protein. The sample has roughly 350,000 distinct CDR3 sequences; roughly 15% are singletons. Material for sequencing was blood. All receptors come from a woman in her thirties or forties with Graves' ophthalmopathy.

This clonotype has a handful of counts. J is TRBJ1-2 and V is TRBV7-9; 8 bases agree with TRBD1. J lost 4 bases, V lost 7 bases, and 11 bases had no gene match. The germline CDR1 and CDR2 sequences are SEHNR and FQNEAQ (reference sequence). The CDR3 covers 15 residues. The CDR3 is CASTESQGAGYGYTF. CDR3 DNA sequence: TGTGCCAGCACCGAAAGTCAGGGGGCCGGCTATGGCTACACCTTC.

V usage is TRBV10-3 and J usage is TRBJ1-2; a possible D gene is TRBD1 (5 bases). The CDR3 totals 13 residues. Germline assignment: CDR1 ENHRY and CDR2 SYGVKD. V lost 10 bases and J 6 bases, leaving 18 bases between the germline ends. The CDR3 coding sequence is TGTGCCAGACGACGGGACCCGGCGGATGGCTACACCTTC. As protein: CARRRDPADGYTF.

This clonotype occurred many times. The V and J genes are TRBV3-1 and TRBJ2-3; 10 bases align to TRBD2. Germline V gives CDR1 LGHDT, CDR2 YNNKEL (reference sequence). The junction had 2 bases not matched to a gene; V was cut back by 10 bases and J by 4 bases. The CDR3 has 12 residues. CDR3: CATGTSADTQYF. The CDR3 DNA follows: TGTGCCACCGGGACTAGCGCAGATACGCAGTATTTT.

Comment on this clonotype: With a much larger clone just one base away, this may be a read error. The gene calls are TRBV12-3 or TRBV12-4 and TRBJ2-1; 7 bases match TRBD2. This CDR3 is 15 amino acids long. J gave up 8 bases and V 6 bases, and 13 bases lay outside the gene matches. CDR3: CASRIRGRGKDEQFF. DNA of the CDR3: TGTGCCAGCAGAATACGGGGGAGGGGTAAGGATGAGCAGTTCTTC.